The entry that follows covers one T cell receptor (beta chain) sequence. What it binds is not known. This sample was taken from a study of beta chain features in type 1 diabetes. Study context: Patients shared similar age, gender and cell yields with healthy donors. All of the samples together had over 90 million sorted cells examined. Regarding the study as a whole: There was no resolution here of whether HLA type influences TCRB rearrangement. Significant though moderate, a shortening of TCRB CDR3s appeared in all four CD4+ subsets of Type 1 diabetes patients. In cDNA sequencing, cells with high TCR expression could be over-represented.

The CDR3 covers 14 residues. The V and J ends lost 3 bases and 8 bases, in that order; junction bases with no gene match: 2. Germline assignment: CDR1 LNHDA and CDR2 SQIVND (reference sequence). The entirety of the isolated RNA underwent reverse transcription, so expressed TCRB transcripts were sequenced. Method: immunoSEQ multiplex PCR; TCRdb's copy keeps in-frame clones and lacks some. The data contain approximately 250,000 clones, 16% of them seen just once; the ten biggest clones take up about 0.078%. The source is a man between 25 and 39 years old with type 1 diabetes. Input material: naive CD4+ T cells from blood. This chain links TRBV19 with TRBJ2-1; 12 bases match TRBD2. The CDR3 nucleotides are TGTGCCAGTAGTATCCGACTAGCGGGAGATGAGCAGTTCTTC. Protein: CASSIRLAGDEQFF.